This note documents a single TCR beta chain sequence. The source of the sample is a study of blood T cell repertoires in COVID-19. As handled by the study authors: Amplification from reference gene primers served as the basis for estimated nucleated cell counts. Generated by immunoSEQ multiplex PCR, the TCRdb table keeps only in-frame clones and is missing some. That table furnishes V, J and clone size, whereas the DNA furnished D and trimming. The table shows about 120,000 clones, with around 87% occurring only once. Germline V lookup: CDR1 SGHNT, CDR2 YYREEE (reference sequence). J lost 7 bases, V lost 3 bases, and 9 bases had no gene match. The CDR3 extends over 15 amino acids.

This clonotype originated in a woman between 45 and 65 years old with acute or convalescent COVID-19. The rearrangement joins TRBV5-4 to TRBJ1-4; 7 bases match TRBD1. Sequencing used peripheral blood. The CDR3 nucleotides are TGTGCCAGCAGCTCCGGACAGGTTAGCGGTGAAAAACTGTTTTTT. Amino acids: CASSSGQVSGEKLFF.